Shown below are 19 T cell receptor beta chains from a single sample sequenced in a study of tumor-infiltrating lymphocytes in primary liver carcinoma. TCR beta cDNA came from about 0.45 ug total RNA, primed with a constant-region primer. Three nested multiplex PCR rounds of slightly modified ARM-PCR generated TCR beta libraries. Running roughly 10 cycles apiece, the first two PCR rounds relied on TRBV1-TRBV30 forward primers together with a C-beta reverse primer. TCRdb itself ran the multiplex PCR reads through MiXCR, one entry per CDR3 protein. The sample contains more than 150,000 distinct CDR3 sequences, about 60% of which appear only once. Blood RNA came from unsorted whole blood; germline DNA was also extracted. Sequenced sample: peripheral blood. These receptors were collected from a man aged 40-49 years with primary liver carcinoma and hepatitis B virus infection.

CDR3 residues: CSVPWTGQETQYF. The CDR3, as DNA: TGCAGCGTCCCCTGGACAGGGCAAGAGACCCAGTACTTC. The chain employs TRBV29-1 and TRBJ2-5, with 8 positions matching TRBD1. Germline CDR1 reads SQVTM; CDR2 reads ANQGSEA. J was trimmed by 2 bases and V by 6 bases; bases with no gene match: 5. This CDR3 has 13 residues.

Worth noting for this clonotype: At one boundary the junction diverges from the germline segment, which might be a read error. The chain couples TRBV5-1 to TRBJ1-5; 9 positions match TRBD1. There are 16 residues in the CDR3. The germline V gene has CDR1 SGHRS and CDR2 YFSETQ. The CDR3 sequence is CASSLGSGQGHQPQHF. The CDR3 DNA reads TGTGCCAGCAGCTTGGGGTCGGGACAGGGCCATCAGCCCCAGCATTTT.

The CDR3 DNA is TGTGCCTGGAGTAGCGGGAACTCCTACGAGCAGTACTTC. Translated: CAWSSGNSYEQYF. This chain uses TRBV30 with TRBJ2-7; 7 positions match TRBD2. Germline CDR1 and CDR2: GTSNPN and SVGIG (reference sequence). With V trimmed by 2 bases and J by 0 bases, 1 base remained unmatched. CDR3 size: 13 residues.

Concerning this clonotype itself: At one end the junction does not follow the germline gene, possibly because of a read error. The V call is TRBV7-9, the J call TRBJ2-1, with TRBD1 matching over 9 bases. From germline, CDR1 is SEHNR and CDR2 FQNEAQ (reference sequence). CDR3 size: 15 residues. CDR3 in amino acids: CASSLGQGDYDEQFF. The CDR3 nucleotides read TGTGCCAGCAGCTTAGGACAGGGGGACTACGATGAGCAGTTCTTC. Complete variable domain (other parts from reference TRBV7-9 and TRBJ2-1): DTGVSQNPRHKITKRGQNVTFRCDPISEHNRLYWYRQTLGQGPEFLTYFQNEAQLEKSRLLSDRFSAERPKGSFSTLEIQRTEQGDSAMYLCASSLGQGDYDEQFFGPGTRLTVL.

V gene TRBV28 combines with J gene TRBJ2-1, with 8 bases that match TRBD2. The V and J ends lost 7 bases and 0 bases, in that order; junction bases with no gene match: 2. There are 14 residues in the CDR3. Per germline, CDR1 MDHEN and CDR2 SYDVKM. The CDR3 nucleotides are TGTGCCAGCAACAGCGGGAGCTCCTACAATGAGCAGTTCTTC. This sequence encodes CASNSGSSYNEQFF.

Comment on this clonotype: It may be a read error: a sequence one base away is much more abundant. J is TRBJ2-5 and V is TRBV29-1, with no clear D. This CDR3 comprises 11 residues. Germline CDR1 reads SQVTM; CDR2 reads ANQGSEA. Trimming removed 5 bases from V and 2 bases from J, with 6 bases in between. CDR3 protein: CSVKPQETQYF. The CDR3, as DNA: TGCAGCGTTAAGCCTCAAGAGACCCAGTACTTC.

About this clonotype itself: This may be a read error, as it is one base from a much larger clone. The chain carries TRBV23-1 and TRBJ2-1; TRBD1 might be the D (6 bases). TRBV23-1 is annotated as an ORF whose role is uncertain. There are 16 residues in the CDR3. CDR3 in amino acids: CASSQDRRKGYNKQFF. CDR3 nucleotides: TGCGCCAGCAGTCAAGACAGGCGTAAAGGCTACAATAAGCAGTTCTTC.

About this clonotype itself: One base away lies a much larger clone, so this may be a sequencing read error. The rearrangement links TRBV11-2 to TRBJ2-3; possibly TRBD1 for D (5 bases). Germline loops: CDR1 SGHAT, CDR2 FQNNGV. The CDR3 length is 14 residues. CDR3 sequence (DNA): TGTGCCAGCAGCCCAGGACCAAGCACAGGTACGCAGTATTTT. This sequence encodes CASSPGPSTGTQYF.

This clonotype was observed a few times. The DNA of the CDR3 is TGTGCAAGTCGCTTAGTCGGCGGGAGTCTCAATGAGCAGTTCTTC. This gives the protein CASRLVGGSLNEQFF. This chain uses TRBV12-2 with TRBJ2-1; the table gives TRBD2 as D, unverified against the DNA. TRBV12-2 is a documented pseudogene. This CDR3 contains 15 residues.

This clonotype was recorded once. A read error is possible here, since a much larger clone lies one base away. The rearrangement uses TRBV12-3 or TRBV12-4 and TRBJ1-5; possibly TRBD1 for D (5 bases). The CDR3 sequence is 15 residues long. In nucleotides, the CDR3 is TGTGCCAGCAGTATCAGACAGAATAGCAATCAGCCCCAGCTTTTT. This codes for CASSIRQNSNQPQLF.

The J gene is TRBJ1-6, the V gene TRBV4-1, with unresolved D. CDR1 and CDR2 (germline): MGHRA, YSYEKL. V was pared by 3 bases and J by 3 bases, with 3 bases between. The CDR3 is 13 amino acids. Written as DNA, the CDR3 is TGCGCCAGCAGCCAGGGCTATAATTCACCCCTCCACTTT. It encodes CASSQGYNSPLHF.

The chain employs TRBV4-1 and TRBJ1-3; D unresolved. V shed 4 bases and J shed 4 bases, with 20 bases lying between them. There are 17 residues in the CDR3. Germline V gives CDR1 MGHRA, CDR2 YSYEKL. This CDR3 reads CASSPLSTHTGGNTIYF. In DNA, the CDR3 is TGCGCCAGCAGCCCCCTTTCTACACACACGGGCGGAAACACCATATATTTT.

V gene TRBV4-1 combines with J gene TRBJ1-2; no definite D call. The CDR3 spans 14 residues. The germline CDR1 and CDR2 sequences are MGHRA and YSYEKL. V was clipped by 1 base and J by 4 bases, with 10 bases between them. CDR3 nucleotide sequence: TGCGCCAGCAGCCAAGGACCCAGCACCTATGGCTACACCTTC. Its protein is CASSQGPSTYGYTF.

The chain couples TRBV12-3 or TRBV12-4 to TRBJ1-1; tentatively, D is TRBD1 (5 bases). The CDR3 contains 13 residues. Trimming took 3 bases from V and 5 from J, leaving 10 bases between them. For the CDR3, the DNA is TGTGCCAGCAGTTTTACGACAGCGACTGAAGCTTTCTTT. It translates to CASSFTTATEAFF.

This clonotype has more than one count but fewer than ten. The chain combines TRBV4-2 with TRBJ2-5; D ambiguous. The CDR3 consists of 14 residues. Per the germline V gene, CDR1 is LGHNA and CDR2 is YNFKEQ. The ends were cut back, 3 bases at V and 4 bases at J, with 12 bases in the middle. As DNA, the CDR3 is TGTGCCAGCAGCCAGACCCTAGGTGGAGAGACCCAGTACTTC. Its translation: CASSQTLGGETQYF.

As concerns this clonotype: At one boundary the junction diverges from the germline segment, which might be a read error. The V and J genes are TRBV11-3 and TRBJ2-1; no clear D gene. The CDR3 extends over 13 amino acids. CDR1 is SGHNT, CDR2 YENEEA, per germline. The CDR3 reads CANSLRVGNEQFF. The CDR3 nucleotides are TGTGCCAACAGCTTAAGGGTAGGCAATGAGCAGTTCTTC.

Concerning this clonotype: Just one base apart from a much larger clone, this may be a read error. This chain joins TRBV11-2 and TRBJ2-7, with D possibly being TRBD2 (5 bases). Germline CDR1 SGHAT, CDR2 FQNNGV. CDR3 length: 13 residues. The CDR3 DNA follows: TGTGCCGGCAGCTTCGGGGTCTCCGACGAGCAGTACTTC. Translation: CAGSFGVSDEQYF.

This clonotype was seen at least ten times. The J gene is TRBJ2-7, the V gene TRBV11-2; 7 nucleotides line up with TRBD2. CDR1 and CDR2 from the germline V gene are SGHAT and FQNNGV. The V and J ends lost 4 bases and 3 bases, in that order; junction bases with no gene match: 6. This CDR3 has 14 residues. The CDR3 coding sequence is TGTGCCAGCAGCTCCGGGACTACTTTCTACGAGCAGTACTTC. Residues: CASSSGTTFYEQYF.

This clonotype appeared a few times. The V call is TRBV6-6, the J call TRBJ2-7; D ambiguous. Germline V gives CDR1 MNHNY, CDR2 SVGAGI (reference sequence). V gave up 6 bases and J gave up 7 bases, with 16 bases separating them. CDR3 length: 13 amino acids. The CDR3 loop is CASSSMGFKEQYF. The CDR3 DNA reads TGTGCCAGCAGCTCCATGGGGTTCAAGGAGCAGTACTTC.